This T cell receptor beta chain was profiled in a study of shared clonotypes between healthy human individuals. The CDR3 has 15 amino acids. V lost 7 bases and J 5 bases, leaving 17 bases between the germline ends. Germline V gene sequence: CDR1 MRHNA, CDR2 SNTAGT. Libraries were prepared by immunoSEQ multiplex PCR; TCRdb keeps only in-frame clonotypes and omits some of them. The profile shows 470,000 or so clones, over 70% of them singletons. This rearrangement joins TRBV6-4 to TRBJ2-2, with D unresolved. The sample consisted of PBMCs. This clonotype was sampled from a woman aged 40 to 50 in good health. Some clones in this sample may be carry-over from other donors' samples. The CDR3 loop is CASTKDPEVTGELFF. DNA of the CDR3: TGTGCCAGCACAAAAGACCCCGAAGTAACCGGGGAGCTGTTTTTT.